A single sample is the source of the 6 T cell receptor beta chains below, sequenced in a study of T cells in localized non-small cell lung cancer (dated by TCRdb to 2020 to 2022). Receptor amplification or capture employed the immunoSEQ multiplex PCR assay. The source is immuneACCESS, and TCRdb retained only in-frame sequences with V and J called. Part of the clones is not carried over; for the studies checked, unresolved V genes explain less than half of this, and the remainder is unexplained. The sample yields around 1,500 clones; 20% to 25% were counted once. The top ten constitute 9.5% to 15% of the sample. Sequences were derived from normal lung tissue next to the tumor, sampled before any cancer treatment. The receptors derive from a woman aged 40-70 years with stage I lung adenocarcinoma.

By proportion, this clone is large. The V gene is TRBV18, the J gene TRBJ1-1; D is perhaps TRBD1 (6 bases). In germline, CDR1 is KGHSH, CDR2 LQKENI. V gave up 2 bases and J gave up 2 bases, with 12 bases separating them. CDR3 length: 15 residues. The CDR3 sequence is CASSPSGRGNTEAFF. In DNA, the CDR3 is TGTGCCAGCTCACCATCGGGCAGGGGCAACACTGAAGCTTTCTTT.

This clone was found a few times. The CDR3 extends 1 residue past the end of the read, so its final part is completed from the germline J gene. The rearrangement joins TRBV6-1 to TRBJ1-6; TRBD1 might be the D (5 bases). The germline gives CDR1 MNHNS, CDR2 SASEGT. V lost 1 base and J lost 9, with 19 bases in between. The CDR3 spans 17 residues. This CDR3 is CASSEVGDGPSPSPLHF. CDR3 bases read: TGTGCCAGCAGTGAAGTGGGGGACGGGCCGAGCCCTTCACCCCTCCAC.

There are a few counts of this clone. J is TRBJ2-5 and V is TRBV5-1, with D hard to call. Germline assignment: CDR1 SGHRS and CDR2 YFSETQ. V lost 0 bases and J lost 4, with 13 bases in between. This CDR3 has 15 amino acids. DNA of the CDR3: TGCGCCAGCAGCTTGGAGGGTAGATATGCAGAGACCCAGTACTTC. Amino acids: CASSLEGRYAETQYF.

This chain uses TRBV14 with TRBJ2-7; TRBD1 agrees at 9 bases. Germline V CDR1 and CDR2: SGHDN, FVKESK. The CDR3 is made up of 15 amino acids. The V gene end was trimmed by 5 bases and the J gene end by 3 bases; junction bases not matched to a gene: 8. The chain's CDR3 is CASSVTGGLLYEQYF. The DNA of the CDR3 is TGTGCCAGCAGCGTGACAGGGGGACTACTCTACGAGCAGTACTTC.

The chain carries TRBV19 and TRBJ1-5; D remains ambiguous. Germline V CDR1 and CDR2: LNHDA, SQIVND (reference sequence). Deletions cut 7 bases from V and 4 bases from J, with 20 bases between. There are 16 residues in the CDR3. CDR3 sequence reads: CASKAGGMLRNQPQHF. CDR3 sequence (DNA): TGTGCCAGTAAGGCAGGAGGAATGTTAAGGAATCAGCCCCAGCATTTT. Full variable domain (missing parts from reference TRBV19 and TRBJ1-5): DGGITQSPKYLFRKEGQNVTLSCEQNLNHDAMYWYRQDPGQGLRLIYYSQIVNDFQKGDIAEGYSVSREKKESFPLTVTSAQKNPTAFYLCASKAGGMLRNQPQHFGDGTRLSIL.

This chain joins TRBV11-3 and TRBJ2-7; 12 bases are shared with TRBD2. CDR1 is SGHNT and CDR2 is YENEEA in the germline V gene. This CDR3 is built from 15 residues. The V gene end was trimmed by 5 bases and the J gene end by 2 bases; junction bases not matched to a gene: 4. CDR3 region: CASSAASGGAYEQYF. The CDR3 region has the DNA TGTGCCAGCAGCGCCGCTAGCGGGGGGGCCTACGAGCAGTACTTC.